These T cell receptor beta chains were read from a single sample in a study of OX40 agonist ivuxolimab in advanced cancers. The table came from immunoSEQ multiplex PCR; TCRdb's copy has only in-frame clones and leaves some out. Seen here are tens of thousands of clones, 75% to 90% observed once, and the top ten hold less than 0.6%. The sample consisted of CD4+ or CD8+ T cells sorted from blood, taken in a trial of the OX40 agonist ivuxolimab. The receptors stem from an adult with an advanced solid tumor such as melanoma, head and neck, liver or kidney cancer. CDR3s include the opening cysteine and the closing phenylalanine or tryptophan. Each record gives: D gene, clone size, V gene, J gene, CDR3 protein, CDR3 DNA. D genes are given only for firm matches. Expanded clones are given a class, and other clones once, few, many or no size at all.

D: -; size: -; V: TRBV7-9; J: TRBJ2-6; CDR3: CASSLAGASGANVLTF; DNA: TGTGCCAGCAGCTTAGCCGGGGCCTCTGGGGCCAACGTCCTGACTTTC
D: TRBD2; size: -; V: TRBV28; J: TRBJ2-1; CDR3: CASSLRKAGGGEQFF; DNA: TGTGCCAGCAGTTTAAGAAAAGCGGGAGGTGGTGAGCAGTTCTTC
D: -; size: -; V: TRBV7-2; J: TRBJ2-2; CDR3: CASSRQQGNTGELFF; DNA: TGTGCCAGCAGCCGACAACAGGGGAACACCGGGGAGCTGTTTTTT
D: -; size: -; V: TRBV30; J: TRBJ1-1; CDR3: CAWSVQGFNSGRNTEAFF; DNA: TGTGCCTGGAGTGTACAGGGATTCAATTCCGGGCGGAACACTGAAGCTTTCTTT
D: TRBD2; size: -; V: TRBV4-1; J: TRBJ2-3; CDR3: CASSQAARLAGGLDTQYF; DNA: TGCGCCAGCAGCCAAGCCGCCCGACTAGCGGGGGGTCTAGATACGCAGTATTTT
D: -; size: -; V: TRBV10-1; J: TRBJ1-1; CDR3: CASSLDVGAEAFF; DNA: TGCGCCAGCAGTCTCGACGTGGGGGCTGAAGCTTTCTTT
D: TRBD1; size: -; V: TRBV6-5; J: TRBJ2-2; CDR3: CASSYVQGAGTGELFF; DNA: TGTGCCAGCAGTTACGTTCAGGGGGCGGGCACCGGGGAGCTGTTTTTT
D: -; size: -; V: TRBV7-2; J: TRBJ2-2; CDR3: CASSLDFNGELFF; DNA: TGTGCCAGCAGCTTAGATTTTAACGGGGAGCTGTTTTTT
D: -; size: -; V: TRBV11-2; J: TRBJ2-7; CDR3: CASSPTVGEQYF; DNA: TGTGCCAGCAGCCCAACTGTGGGCGAGCAGTACTTC
D: -; size: -; V: TRBV28; J: TRBJ1-6; CDR3: CASIDRYNSPLHF; DNA: TGTGCCAGCATTGACCGTTATAATTCACCCCTCCACTTT
D: -; size: -; V: TRBV27; J: TRBJ1-1; CDR3: CASSLSQGLNTEAFF; DNA: TGTGCCAGCAGTTTATCACAGGGTTTGAACACTGAAGCTTTCTTT
D: -; size: -; V: TRBV16; J: TRBJ2-7; CDR3: CASSRGTVGSYEQYF; DNA: TGTGCCAGCAGCCGAGGGACTGTCGGCTCCTACGAGCAGTACTTC
D: TRBD2; size: -; V: TRBV15; J: TRBJ2-5; CDR3: CATSRDPWGGQETQYF; DNA: TGTGCCACCAGCAGAGATCCGTGGGGGGGACAAGAGACCCAGTACTTC
D: -; size: -; V: TRBV6-1; J: TRBJ1-2; CDR3: CASSRQTDYGYTF; DNA: TGTGCCAGCAGCCGACAGACAGACTATGGCTACACCTTC
D: TRBD2; size: -; V: TRBV5-4; J: TRBJ2-3; CDR3: CASSLPGTSATDTQYF; DNA: TGTGCCAGCAGCCTTCCCGGGACTAGCGCCACAGATACGCAGTATTTT
D: TRBD1; size: -; V: TRBV11-2; J: TRBJ1-2; CDR3: CASSPGQGFVYGYTF; DNA: TGTGCCAGCAGCCCGGGACAGGGATTCGTCTATGGCTACACCTTC
D: -; size: -; V: TRBV11-2; J: TRBJ2-1; CDR3: CASSLDRVGSNEQFF; DNA: TGTGCCAGCAGCTTAGATCGGGTAGGGAGCAATGAGCAGTTCTTC
D: -; size: -; V: TRBV6-1; J: TRBJ2-5; CDR3: CASSGTLGTGSQETQYF; DNA: TGTGCCAGCAGTGGCACCTTAGGGACGGGGTCCCAAGAGACCCAGTACTTC
D: -; size: -; V: TRBV7-8; J: TRBJ2-7; CDR3: CASSLRAGYEQYF; DNA: TGTGCCAGCAGCTTAAGAGCTGGGTACGAGCAGTACTTC
D: -; size: -; V: TRBV2; J: TRBJ2-7; CDR3: CASSEARRQNYEQYF; DNA: TGTGCCAGCAGTGAAGCTCGCAGGCAGAACTACGAGCAGTACTTC
D: TRBD1; size: few; V: TRBV18; J: TRBJ1-1; CDR3: CASSHGQGEYTEAFF; DNA: TGTGCCAGCTCACACGGACAGGGCGAGTACACTGAAGCTTTCTTT
D: -; size: once; V: TRBV5-5; J: TRBJ2-2; CDR3: CASSLNPGTGGELFF; DNA: TGTGCCAGCAGCTTGAACCCGGGGACGGGCGGGGAGCTGTTTTTT
D: -; size: -; V: TRBV28; J: TRBJ2-7; CDR3: CASSLSPLFEQYF; DNA: TGTGCCAGCAGTTTAAGTCCTTTGTTCGAGCAGTACTTC
D: TRBD1; size: -; V: TRBV10-3; J: TRBJ1-3; CDR3: CAISIGTAISGNTIYF; DNA: TGTGCCATCAGCATAGGGACAGCGATCTCTGGAAACACCATATATTTT
D: TRBD1; size: -; V: TRBV10-2; J: TRBJ2-1; CDR3: CASGLTGGNGEQFF; DNA: TGCGCCAGCGGCTTGACAGGGGGAAATGGTGAGCAGTTCTTC
D: TRBD1; size: -; V: TRBV19; J: TRBJ1-5; CDR3: CASSTQGTSGQPQHF; DNA: TGTGCCAGTAGTACACAGGGGACATCGGGACAGCCCCAGCATTTT
D: -; size: once; V: TRBV6-1; J: TRBJ1-5; CDR3: CASWGQSNQPQHF; DNA: TGTGCCAGCTGGGGGCAGAGCAATCAGCCCCAGCATTTT
D: -; size: -; V: TRBV14; J: TRBJ2-2; CDR3: CASKRTGELFF; DNA: TGTGCCAGCAAGAGGACCGGGGAGCTGTTTTTT
D: -; size: -; V: TRBV4-3; J: TRBJ1-5; CDR3: CASSQDTGTSNQPQHF; DNA: TGCGCCAGCAGCCAAGATACAGGGACAAGCAATCAGCCCCAGCATTTT
D: -; size: -; V: TRBV5-5; J: TRBJ2-6; CDR3: CASSFEGPGANVLTF; DNA: TGTGCCAGCAGCTTTGAGGGCCCCGGGGCCAACGTCCTGACTTTC
D: -; size: -; V: TRBV19; J: TRBJ1-2; CDR3: CASSMTGALRLSGGYTF; DNA: TGTGCCAGTAGTATGACAGGTGCCCTGCGTCTTAGTGGTGGCTACACCTTC
D: TRBD1; size: -; V: TRBV5-4; J: TRBJ2-4; CDR3: CASSSTGINIQYF; DNA: TGTGCCAGCAGCTCGACAGGGATAAACATTCAGTACTTC
D: -; size: once; V: TRBV6-1; J: TRBJ2-5; CDR3: CASSARGQAILETQYF; DNA: TGTGCCAGCAGTGCCCGGGGGCAGGCGATTCTAGAGACCCAGTACTTC
D: -; size: -; V: TRBV28; J: TRBJ1-2; CDR3: CASGGLGYGYTF; DNA: TGTGCCAGCGGGGGACTTGGCTATGGCTACACCTTC
D: -; size: -; V: TRBV27; J: TRBJ1-6; CDR3: CASAAGGTIYVHSPLHF; DNA: TGTGCCAGCGCCGCCGGGGGGACAATATACGTTCATTCACCCCTCCACTTT
D: TRBD2; size: -; V: TRBV10-1; J: TRBJ2-3; CDR3: CASSERTSGDPYF; DNA: TGCGCCAGCAGTGAACGGACTAGCGGAGATCCGTATTTT
D: TRBD1; size: -; V: TRBV5-4; J: TRBJ1-4; CDR3: CASSPTPGQGFEKLFF; DNA: TGTGCCAGCAGCCCCACCCCCGGACAGGGGTTTGAAAAACTGTTTTTT
D: -; size: -; V: TRBV11-2; J: TRBJ2-1; CDR3: CASSLTPWGEQFF; DNA: TGTGCCAGCAGCTTGACCCCGTGGGGTGAGCAGTTCTTC
D: -; size: few; V: TRBV28; J: TRBJ2-3; CDR3: CASSFVGTDTQYF; DNA: TGTGCCAGCAGTTTCGTAGGCACAGATACGCAGTATTTT
D: -; size: -; V: TRBV6-5; J: TRBJ2-7; CDR3: CASSYQPPPYEQYF; DNA: TGTGCCAGCAGTTACCAACCACCGCCCTACGAGCAGTACTTC
D: TRBD1; size: once; V: TRBV6-5; J: TRBJ2-5; CDR3: CASRYQGAETQYF; DNA: TGTGCCAGCAGGTATCAGGGGGCAGAGACCCAGTACTTC
D: TRBD1; size: -; V: TRBV2; J: TRBJ1-5; CDR3: CASSLQGEGNQPQHF; DNA: TGTGCCAGCAGTCTACAGGGGGAGGGCAATCAGCCCCAGCATTTT
D: -; size: -; V: TRBV10-3; J: TRBJ2-1; CDR3: CAISDGYSYNEQFF; DNA: TGTGCCATCAGTGATGGGTACTCCTACAATGAGCAGTTCTTC
D: -; size: -; V: TRBV15; J: TRBJ1-5; CDR3: CATSSTVGRIDQPQHF; DNA: TGTGCCACCAGCAGCACCGTCGGACGTATAGATCAGCCCCAGCATTTT
D: TRBD1; size: -; V: TRBV12-5; J: TRBJ1-4; CDR3: CASGLDRGLPWSNEKLFF; DNA: TGTGCTAGTGGTTTGGACAGGGGACTACCGTGGTCTAATGAAAAACTGTTTTTT